These 10 T cell receptor beta chains share one sample of origin, sequenced in a study of T cells in Graves' hyperthyroidism and ophthalmopathy. Amplified TCR beta CDR3 regions derived from RNA transcripts. With the HTBI primer set, the TCR CDR3 went through a first round of RT-PCR. Using its own MiXCR run on the multiplex PCR reads, TCRdb lists one record per CDR3 protein. This sample has approximately 700,000 distinct CDR3 sequences; about 45% occur once, and the top ten carry under 8%. The sample taken for sequencing was peripheral blood or thyroid tissue (not recorded which). These TCRs come from an adult man with Graves' disease, either hyperthyroidism or ophthalmopathy (not recorded which).

Ten or more counts support this clonotype. The rearrangement joins TRBV10-3 to TRBJ1-1, with 8 bases that match TRBD1. The V gene end was trimmed by 3 bases and the J gene end by 1 base; junction bases not matched to a gene: 7. Germline V gives CDR1 ENHRY, CDR2 SYGVKD. The CDR3 totals 16 residues. The CDR3 protein is CAISEVQGAANTEAFF. CDR3 nucleotide sequence: TGTGCCATCAGTGAAGTTCAGGGGGCAGCGAACACTGAAGCTTTCTTT.

This clonotype was counted between two and nine times. This chain links TRBV6-5 with TRBJ1-3; D gene ambiguous. V shed 5 bases and J shed 4 bases, with 9 bases lying between them. The CDR3 loop spans 13 amino acids. Germline-derived CDR1 and CDR2 are MNHEY and SVGAGI. CDR3 DNA: TGTGCCAGCAGTGCCAATGGGGGAAACACCATATATTTT. Translation gives CASSANGGNTIYF.

The chain joins TRBV6-6 to TRBJ2-5, with D maybe TRBD1 (6 bases). V shed 4 bases and J shed 5 bases, with 17 bases lying between them. Germline V CDR1 and CDR2: MNHNY, SVGAGI (reference sequence). The length of the CDR3 is 15 residues. The CDR3 bases are TGTGCCAGCAGTTCCGCGTACTATCAGGGGGAGACCCAGTACTTC. As protein: CASSSAYYQGETQYF.

The rearrangement joins TRBV6-5 to TRBJ1-2; D unclear. The germline V gene has CDR1 MNHEY and CDR2 SVGAGI. The CDR3 spans 15 residues. V was trimmed by 2 bases and J by 6 bases, leaving 16 bases between them. The chain's CDR3 is CASSYAPRAQDGYTF. In DNA form, the CDR3 reads TGTGCCAGCAGTTACGCCCCGAGGGCCCAGGATGGCTACACCTTC.

This clonotype came up a few times. The chain uses TRBV5-1 and TRBJ1-5, with TRBD1 as a possible D gene (5 bases). Per germline, CDR1 SGHRS and CDR2 YFSETQ. This CDR3 has 14 amino acids. Trimming left V 1 base short and J 8 bases short, with 13 bases between. The CDR3, as DNA: TGCGCCAGCAGCTTGTTTGGGGGACGGGAGCCCCAGCATTTT. This gives the protein CASSLFGGREPQHF.

With respect to this clonotype: It is likely a read error, because the conserved phenylalanine at the end of the CDR3 is missing. CDR3 sequence: CASSSGVGNTEAFS. As DNA, the CDR3 is TGTGCCAGCAGCTCCGGGGTGGGGAACACTGAAGCTTTCTCT. The V and J genes are TRBV9 and TRBJ1-1; no reliable D call. The germline V and J ends were trimmed by 4 bases and 1 base, with 11 bases remaining between them. Germline values: CDR1 SGDLS, CDR2 YYNGEE. CDR3 length: 14 residues.

As to this clonotype: A clone one base away is much larger, so this may be a read error. The chain has TRBV29-1 and TRBJ2-2, with TRBD1 identical over 8 bases. Trimming removed 6 bases from V and 6 bases from J; junction bases left unmatched: 12. The CDR3 totals 15 residues. Germline CDR1 and CDR2: SQVTM and ANQGSEA. The DNA for the CDR3 is TGCAGCGTGCGATGGGGACAGGCCTTCGCCGGGGAGCTGTTTTTT. Translation gives CSVRWGQAFAGELFF.

The rearrangement joins TRBV20-1 to TRBJ1-2; D is unresolved. The germline V gene has CDR1 DFQATT and CDR2 SNEGSKA (reference sequence). Trimming pared 3 bases from V and 5 bases from J, leaving 10 bases between. This CDR3 comprises 12 residues. This CDR3 reads CSARTISYGYTF. The CDR3 nucleotides are TGCAGTGCTAGGACCATTTCTTATGGCTACACCTTC.

This clonotype showed up just a few times. At one end the junction does not follow the germline gene, possibly because of a read error. The rearrangement joins TRBV7-3 to TRBJ2-7, with D tentatively TRBD1 (6 bases). The germline CDR1 and CDR2 sequences are SGHTA and FQGTGA. The CDR3 is 13 residues long. The CDR3 nucleotides are TGCGCCAGCAGCCAAGGGGGACCCTACGAGCAGTACTTC. It yields the protein CASSQGGPYEQYF.

This clonotype has only one observation. The rearrangement uses TRBV29-1 and TRBJ2-2, with TRBD1 matching over 9 bases. CDR3 length equals 13 residues. From germline, CDR1 is SQVTM and CDR2 ANQGSEA. With 6 bases clipped from V and 8 bases from J, the junction kept 7 bases outside the gene matches. The CDR3 is CSVAGQGFGELFF. For the CDR3, the DNA is TGCAGCGTAGCTGGACAGGGGTTTGGGGAGCTGTTTTTT.